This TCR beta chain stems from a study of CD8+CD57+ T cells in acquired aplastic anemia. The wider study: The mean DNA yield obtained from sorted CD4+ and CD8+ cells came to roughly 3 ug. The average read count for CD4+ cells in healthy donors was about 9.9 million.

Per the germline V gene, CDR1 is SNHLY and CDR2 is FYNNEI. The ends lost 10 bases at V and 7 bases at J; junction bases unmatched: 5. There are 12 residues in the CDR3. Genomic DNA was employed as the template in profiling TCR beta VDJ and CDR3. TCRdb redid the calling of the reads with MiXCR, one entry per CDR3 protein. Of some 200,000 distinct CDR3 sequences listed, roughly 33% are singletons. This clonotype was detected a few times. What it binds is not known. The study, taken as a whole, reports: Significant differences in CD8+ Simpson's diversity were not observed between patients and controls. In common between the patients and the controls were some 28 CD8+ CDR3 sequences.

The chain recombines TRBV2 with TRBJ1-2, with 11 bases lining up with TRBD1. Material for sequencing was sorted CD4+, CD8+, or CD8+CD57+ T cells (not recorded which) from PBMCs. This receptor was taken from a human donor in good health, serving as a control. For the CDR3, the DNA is TGTGCCAACGGACAGGGGGCCGGTGGCTACACCTTC. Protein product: CANGQGAGGYTF.